The 8 T cell receptor beta chains given below trace back to one sample, sequenced in a study of blood T cell repertoires in COVID-19. Libraries were prepared by immunoSEQ multiplex PCR; TCRdb keeps only in-frame clonotypes and omits some of them. This table has roughly 180,000 clones, 75% to 85% appearing once. What was sequenced was peripheral blood. These receptors were taken from a woman aged 40 to 50 with COVID-19, enrolled during active disease.

The V and J genes are TRBV7-8 and TRBJ1-2, with 7 bases matching TRBD1. Germline-derived CDR1 and CDR2 are SGHVS and FQNEAQ. This CDR3 spans 13 amino acids. V trimming: 5 bases; J trimming: 3 bases; junction bases outside the gene matches: 3. The CDR3 region has the DNA TGTGCCAGCAGCCCAGGGACAGACTATGGCTACACCTTC. Translating it yields CASSPGTDYGYTF.

This chain uses TRBV19 with TRBJ2-7; tentative D call: TRBD1 (6 bases). Germline CDR1 LNHDA, CDR2 SQIVND (reference sequence). This CDR3 comprises 13 residues. With 8 bases removed from V and 3 bases from J, the gap between germline ends came to 14 bases. CDR3 DNA: TGTGCCAGTCAGGCGACAGGCTACTACGAGCAGTACTTC. Protein sequence: CASQATGYYEQYF.

J is TRBJ2-1 and V is TRBV6-5; 8 bases agree with TRBD2. J was trimmed by 6 bases and V by 7 bases; bases with no gene match: 11. The CDR3 loop spans 15 amino acids. Germline CDR1 and CDR2: MNHEY and SVGAGI. The CDR3 spells CASKGRGGLFNEQFF. The CDR3 nucleotides read TGTGCCAGCAAGGGTCGGGGGGGCCTCTTCAATGAGCAGTTCTTC.

The rearrangement joins TRBV20-1 to TRBJ2-5, with D perhaps matching TRBD1 (6 bases). The V gene's germline CDR1 is DFQATT and CDR2 SNEGSKA (reference sequence). This CDR3 comprises 14 residues. The V and J ends lost 3 bases and 7 bases respectively, with 18 bases between them. In nucleotides, the CDR3 is TGCAGTGCTAGTGTGGACAGTACAGTTGTGACCCAGTACTTC. This gives the protein CSASVDSTVVTQYF.

The V gene is TRBV28, the J gene TRBJ2-7; 12 bases match TRBD2. J lost 7 bases, V lost 5 bases, and 3 bases had no gene match. This CDR3 has 13 residues. In germline, CDR1 is MDHEN, CDR2 SYDVKM. The CDR3 sequence: CASSTSGRREQYF. As DNA, the CDR3 is TGTGCCAGCAGTACTAGCGGGAGGAGGGAGCAGTACTTC.

The rearrangement uses TRBV6-2 or TRBV6-3 and TRBJ1-5, with D unresolved. V was shortened by 6 bases and J by 6 bases, with 15 bases between the two germline ends. The CDR3 runs 14 residues. Germline values: CDR1 MNHEY, CDR2 SVGEGT. The CDR3 loop reads CASSTGPGGQPQHF. The CDR3 DNA is TGTGCCAGCAGCACGGGTCCTGGCGGTCAGCCCCAGCATTTT.

This clone was recorded once. The chain carries TRBV7-8 and TRBJ2-1; 10 positions match TRBD2. Germline V lookup: CDR1 SGHVS, CDR2 FQNEAQ. Trimming at V came to 5 bases and at J to 4 bases, leaving 5 bases not matched to a gene. The CDR3 consists of 15 residues. CDR3 in amino acids: CASSAGTSAYNEQFF. DNA for the CDR3: TGTGCCAGCAGCGCTGGGACTAGCGCATACAATGAGCAGTTCTTC.

This clone was detected only once. V usage is TRBV25-1 and J usage is TRBJ2-1; D uncertain. Trimming removed 3 bases from V and 1 base from J, with 7 bases in between. There are 14 residues in the CDR3. CDR1 is MGHDK and CDR2 is SYGVNS in the germline V gene. In DNA form, the CDR3 reads TGTGCCAGCAGTGAGACTCAATCCTACAATGAGCAGTTCTTC. Amino acid sequence: CASSETQSYNEQFF.